The 2 T cell receptor beta chains presented below share a single source sample, sequenced in a study of identical twins. TCRdb used MiXCR to reprocess the 5' RACE reads, holding one entry per CDR3 protein. The repertoire has some 630,000 distinct CDR3 sequences, less than 9% of them found once; the top ten carry about 1.5%. The sample was also linked to a second study, of yellow fever vaccine responses in identical twins.

The sample was PBMCs. These receptors were collected from a woman between 18 and 30 years old in good health.

The V and J genes are TRBV20-1 and TRBJ2-3; TRBD2 aligns across 9 bases. The junction had 7 bases not matched to a gene; V was cut back by 5 bases and J by 4 bases. The V gene's germline CDR1 is DFQATT and CDR2 SNEGSKA (reference sequence). CDR3 length: 14 residues. The CDR3 here is CSARLAGRADTQYF. CDR3 DNA: TGCAGTGCTCGCCTAGCGGGAAGGGCAGATACGCAGTATTTT.

The chain carries TRBV3-1 and TRBJ2-1; maybe TRBD1 (6 bases). The ends were cut back, 0 bases at V and 6 bases at J, with 18 bases in the middle. CDR1 is LGHDT, CDR2 YNNKEL, per germline (reference sequence). The CDR3 loop spans 17 amino acids. CDR3 in amino acids: CASSQEGQHVSFNEQFF. CDR3 coding DNA: TGTGCCAGCAGCCAAGAGGGACAACACGTCTCTTTCAATGAGCAGTTCTTC.